The rows below give T cell receptor beta chains drawn from one sample of a study of blood T cell repertoires in COVID-19. Using immunoSEQ multiplex PCR, the repertoire was profiled, and TCRdb retains in-frame clones only, with some absent. The table lists 130,000 to 150,000 clones, over 85% of them singletons. Sequenced input: peripheral blood. The receptors stem from a human donor in a cohort sampled during active COVID-19. The CDR3 runs from the conserved cysteine through the conserved F or W. D genes are given only for firm matches. The size entry is marked missing in some rows and otherwise reads once, few, many or a size class.

cdr3_length: 16; d_call: TRBD2; clone_size: -; j_call: TRBJ2-7; v_call: TRBV7-2; cdr3_aa: CASSLSGGTRGHEQYF; cdr3_nt: TGTGCCAGCAGCTTATCGGGGGGGACAAGGGGCCACGAGCAGTACTTC
cdr3_length: 15; d_call: -; clone_size: -; j_call: TRBJ1-1; v_call: TRBV6-1; cdr3_aa: CASSDRGARNTEAFF; cdr3_nt: TGTGCCAGCAGTGATCGGGGGGCGCGGAACACTGAAGCTTTCTTT
cdr3_length: 14; d_call: -; clone_size: -; j_call: TRBJ2-2; v_call: TRBV5-6; cdr3_aa: CASSLVRNTGELFF; cdr3_nt: TGTGCCAGCAGCTTGGTGCGGAACACCGGGGAGCTGTTTTTT
cdr3_length: 13; d_call: TRBD1; clone_size: -; j_call: TRBJ2-1; v_call: TRBV4-2; cdr3_aa: CATQGDRFNEQFF; cdr3_nt: TGTGCCACCCAGGGGGACAGGTTCAATGAGCAGTTCTTC
cdr3_length: 16; d_call: TRBD1; clone_size: -; j_call: TRBJ2-2; v_call: TRBV4-3; cdr3_aa: CASSQDRVSVTGELFF; cdr3_nt: TGCGCCAGCAGCCAGGACAGGGTGTCGGTCACCGGGGAGCTGTTTTTT
cdr3_length: 14; d_call: -; clone_size: -; j_call: TRBJ1-4; v_call: TRBV9; cdr3_aa: CASSPDSPGEKLFF; cdr3_nt: TGTGCCAGCAGCCCCGACAGTCCTGGGGAAAAACTGTTTTTT
cdr3_length: 14; d_call: TRBD2; clone_size: -; j_call: TRBJ2-3; v_call: TRBV2; cdr3_aa: CASRVHTSGGWQYF; cdr3_nt: TGTGCCAGCAGGGTTCATACTAGCGGGGGTTGGCAGTATTTT
cdr3_length: 15; d_call: TRBD2; clone_size: -; j_call: TRBJ2-1; v_call: TRBV19; cdr3_aa: CATKREDFSYNEQFF; cdr3_nt: TGTGCCACCAAGCGGGAGGATTTTTCCTACAATGAGCAGTTCTTC
cdr3_length: 15; d_call: TRBD2; clone_size: -; j_call: TRBJ2-1; v_call: TRBV10-3; cdr3_aa: CAISELAGGRDEQFF; cdr3_nt: TGTGCCATCAGTGAACTAGCGGGGGGGCGGGATGAGCAGTTCTTC
cdr3_length: 13; d_call: -; clone_size: -; j_call: TRBJ1-1; v_call: TRBV5-4; cdr3_aa: CASSLASGIEAFF; cdr3_nt: TGTGCCAGCAGCTTGGCTTCGGGAATAGAAGCTTTCTTT
cdr3_length: 15; d_call: -; clone_size: -; j_call: TRBJ1-2; v_call: TRBV5-6; cdr3_aa: CASSSGGWQADGYTF; cdr3_nt: TGTGCCAGCAGCTCCGGGGGGTGGCAGGCCGATGGCTACACCTTC
cdr3_length: 15; d_call: TRBD2; clone_size: -; j_call: TRBJ2-7; v_call: TRBV9; cdr3_aa: CASSVGGLAHYEQYF; cdr3_nt: TGTGCCAGCAGCGTAGGGGGACTAGCTCACTACGAGCAGTACTTC
cdr3_length: 14; d_call: TRBD2; clone_size: -; j_call: TRBJ2-3; v_call: TRBV6-2/TRBV6-3; cdr3_aa: CASSYSGGADTQYF; cdr3_nt: TGTGCCAGCAGTTACAGCGGGGGGGCAGATACGCAGTATTTT
cdr3_length: 12; d_call: TRBD1; clone_size: -; j_call: TRBJ2-7; v_call: TRBV25-1; cdr3_aa: CASSGTGYEQYF; cdr3_nt: TGTGCCAGCTCCGGGACAGGGTACGAGCAGTACTTC
cdr3_length: 12; d_call: -; clone_size: once; j_call: TRBJ2-3; v_call: TRBV18; cdr3_aa: CATSPTEDTQYF; cdr3_nt: TGTGCCACCTCACCTACGGAGGATACGCAGTATTTT
cdr3_length: 14; d_call: -; clone_size: -; j_call: TRBJ2-2; v_call: TRBV3-1/TRBV3-2; cdr3_aa: CASSQEARAGELFF; cdr3_nt: TGTGCCAGCAGCCAAGAGGCCAGGGCCGGGGAGCTGTTTTTT
cdr3_length: 15; d_call: -; clone_size: once; j_call: TRBJ1-1; v_call: TRBV9; cdr3_aa: CASSVVGQENTEAFF; cdr3_nt: TGTGCCAGCAGCGTAGTAGGTCAGGAGAACACTGAAGCTTTCTTT
cdr3_length: 16; d_call: TRBD2; clone_size: -; j_call: TRBJ2-7; v_call: TRBV5-4; cdr3_aa: CASSLGVGGSSYEQYF; cdr3_nt: TGTGCCAGCAGCTTGGGGGTCGGGGGGAGCTCCTACGAGCAGTACTTC
cdr3_length: 15; d_call: TRBD1; clone_size: -; j_call: TRBJ2-7; v_call: TRBV5-5; cdr3_aa: CASSPGQGARYEQYF; cdr3_nt: TGTGCCAGCAGCCCAGGACAGGGGGCTAGGTACGAGCAGTACTTC
cdr3_length: 16; d_call: TRBD1; clone_size: -; j_call: TRBJ1-2; v_call: TRBV6-6; cdr3_aa: CASSLPLDRGGDGYTF; cdr3_nt: TGTGCCAGCAGTCTCCCTCTGGACAGGGGAGGGGATGGCTACACCTTC
cdr3_length: 13; d_call: -; clone_size: -; j_call: TRBJ2-3; v_call: TRBV28; cdr3_aa: CASRSSGTDTQYF; cdr3_nt: TGTGCCAGCAGATCTAGCGGCACAGATACGCAGTATTTT
cdr3_length: 14; d_call: -; clone_size: once; j_call: TRBJ1-5; v_call: TRBV19; cdr3_aa: CASSINSGNQPQHF; cdr3_nt: TGTGCCAGTAGTATAAATTCAGGGAACCAGCCCCAGCATTTT
cdr3_length: 16; d_call: TRBD2; clone_size: -; j_call: TRBJ2-3; v_call: TRBV20-1; cdr3_aa: CSASRGLAGGGDTQYF; cdr3_nt: TGCAGTGCTAGTCGGGGCTTAGCGGGGGGAGGAGATACGCAGTATTTT
cdr3_length: 15; d_call: -; clone_size: -; j_call: TRBJ1-6; v_call: TRBV4-3; cdr3_aa: CASSQDRSVASPLHF; cdr3_nt: TGCGCCAGCAGCCAAGATCGGTCGGTCGCCTCACCCCTCCACTTT
cdr3_length: 17; d_call: TRBD1; clone_size: -; j_call: TRBJ1-3; v_call: TRBV7-6; cdr3_aa: CASSLGGGQGSGNTIYF; cdr3_nt: TGTGCCAGCAGCTTAGGGGGGGGACAGGGGTCTGGAAACACCATATATTTT
cdr3_length: 12; d_call: TRBD1; clone_size: -; j_call: TRBJ1-2; v_call: TRBV6-1; cdr3_aa: CASSDRGLSYTF; cdr3_nt: TGTGCCAGCAGTGACAGGGGGTTAAGCTACACCTTC
cdr3_length: 13; d_call: -; clone_size: -; j_call: TRBJ2-5; v_call: TRBV24-1; cdr3_aa: CATSGTAAWTQYF; cdr3_nt: TGTGCCACCAGTGGTACTGCCGCCTGGACCCAGTACTTC
cdr3_length: 16; d_call: TRBD2; clone_size: -; j_call: TRBJ2-5; v_call: TRBV5-1; cdr3_aa: CASSVTSGGAQETQYF; cdr3_nt: TGCGCCAGCAGCGTTACTAGCGGGGGAGCCCAAGAGACCCAGTACTTC